The entry below describes one T cell receptor (beta chain). Antigen: not known. The sample is drawn from a study of OX40 agonist ivuxolimab in advanced cancers. Looking at the study overall: The study enrolled dose-escalation patients with hepatocellular carcinoma, melanoma, renal cell or head and neck cancer.

Study results and limitations: CD8+ T cells were the subset that, on average, had more expanded clones than CD4+.

V lost 7 bases and J lost 0, with 12 bases in between. CDR1 is SQVTM and CDR2 is ANQGSEA in the germline V gene. The CDR3 totals 13 residues. The repertoire was sequenced with immunoSEQ multiplex PCR; TCRdb's copy has only in-frame clones and lacks some. Of 95,000 to 100,000 clones listed, roughly four fifths were seen once; the top ten hold approximately 1.5%. This receptor was taken from an adult with an advanced solid tumor such as melanoma, head and neck, liver or kidney cancer. The material was CD4+ or CD8+ T cells sorted from blood, obtained in a trial of the OX40 agonist ivuxolimab. The chain joins TRBV29-1 to TRBJ1-2; D call uncertain. The chain's CDR3 is CSALRSANYGYTF. The CDR3 coding sequence is TGCAGCGCCCTCAGGAGTGCTAACTATGGCTACACCTTC.